This T cell receptor beta chain was retrieved from a study of post-analysis software for immune sequencing data. Study-wide context: The cohort encompassed relapsing-remitting, secondary progressive and progressive-relapsing multiple sclerosis disease courses. Whole-study findings and limits: Same-batch preparations were strongly co-clustered by F measure.

There are a few counts of this clonotype. Antigen unknown. Unique molecular identifiers had been added to the TCR beta cDNA libraries. Researchers reported 400,000 to 550,000 cDNA molecules coming from about 0.98 to 11 million T cells. TCRdb re-derived calls from the PCR reads in MiXCR, one entry per CDR3 protein. The table shows about 560,000 distinct CDR3 sequences, with 44% occurring only once. The receptor was isolated from a girl aged 10 to 17 with multiple sclerosis. Specimen: blood.

The CDR3, as DNA: TGTGCCAGCAGTTTATCCGGCAGGCGTCTCTCTGGGGCCAACGTCCTGACTTTC. It is translated as CASSLSGRRLSGANVLTF. This chain joins TRBV12-3 or TRBV12-4 and TRBJ2-6, with unresolved D. Trimming removed 2 bases from V and 0 bases from J, with 14 bases in between. The CDR3 has 18 residues.